Shown below are 30 T cell receptor beta chains from a single sample sequenced in a study of T-cell reconstitution after alpha-beta-depleted transplantation in children. It was with unique molecular identifiers that the TCRbeta library was prepared. One entry per CDR3 protein results from TCRdb running MiXCR on the PCR reads. The sample consists of roughly 340,000 distinct CDR3 sequences, roughly 16% of them appearing once. Here the sequenced sample was PBMCs, mostly from graft donor cells, taken 360 days after TCRalphabeta/CD19-depleted stem cell transplant. The receptor source for this set is a male patient between 2 and 10 years old who had a stem cell transplant for acute lymphoblastic leukemia, so the T cells may come from the graft donor.

This clonotype was seen a few times. The rearrangement links TRBV4-1 to TRBJ2-1; weak D call: TRBD2 (5 bases). The V and J ends lost 1 base and 8 bases respectively, with 9 bases between them. Germline V gives CDR1 MGHRA, CDR2 YSYEKL. The CDR3 sequence is 13 residues long. CDR3 protein: CASSQVEGDEQFF. The DNA of the CDR3 is TGCGCCAGCAGCCAAGTCGAGGGCGATGAGCAGTTCTTC.

The rearrangement joins TRBV7-2 to TRBJ2-2, with D possibly matching TRBD2 (6 bases). This CDR3 region has 13 residues. The germline V gene has CDR1 SGHTA and CDR2 FQGNSA. Trimming shortened V by 8 bases and J by 8 bases, and 15 bases separated the two germline ends. For the CDR3, the DNA is TGTGCCAGCCGCGGGGCGGGAAAGGGGGAGCTGTTTTTT. Translation: CASRGAGKGELFF.

V usage is TRBV27 and J usage is TRBJ2-7; 10 bases align to TRBD1. Per germline, CDR1 MNHEY and CDR2 SMNVEV (reference sequence). With 7 bases clipped from V and 5 bases from J, the junction kept 11 bases outside the gene matches. The CDR3 spans 15 residues. The CDR3 spells CASNVGTGVVNEQYF. In DNA form, the CDR3 reads TGTGCCAGCAACGTCGGGACAGGGGTAGTTAACGAGCAGTACTTC.

This clonotype was observed a handful of times. This rearrangement joins TRBV28 to TRBJ2-1; a weak D match, TRBD1 (5 bases). V lost 3 bases, J lost 0 bases, and 21 bases lay in between. The CDR3 has 19 amino acids. CDR1 MDHEN and CDR2 SYDVKM come from the germline V gene. Written as DNA, the CDR3 is TGTGCCAGCAGTTTGGCCCTTTCTCAGGGCGGATCCTCCTACAATGAGCAGTTCTTC. Translated, it gives CASSLALSQGGSSYNEQFF.

The sample holds many counts of this clonotype. V is TRBV28 and J is TRBJ2-1, with D maybe TRBD2 (6 bases). Trimming left V 2 bases short and J 9 bases short, with 14 bases between. The CDR3 covers 14 residues. The V gene's germline CDR1 is MDHEN and CDR2 SYDVKM. CDR3 DNA: TGTGCCAGCAGTTTAAGGCTAGCGTGGGCTGAGCAGTTCTTC. It specifies CASSLRLAWAEQFF.

Turning to this clonotype: At one end, the junction sequence differs from germline, possibly due to a read error. This sequence joins TRBV28 and TRBJ2-1, with 8 bases lining up with TRBD2. Germline CDR1 is MDHEN and CDR2 is SYDVKM. The CDR3 contains 18 residues. CDR3 sequence: CASSLFLAGASSYNEQFF. The CDR3 nucleotides are TGTGCCAGCAGCTTATTCCTAGCGGGCGCAAGCTCCTACAATGAGCAGTTCTTC.

The sample holds many counts of this clonotype. J is TRBJ2-7 and V is TRBV3-1, with D possibly being TRBD2 (5 bases). V shed 5 bases and J shed 0 bases, with 8 bases lying between them. Germline V lookup: CDR1 LGHDT, CDR2 YNNKEL (reference sequence). The CDR3 totals 13 residues. The CDR3 sequence is CASSDTSSYEQYF. The CDR3 DNA reads as TGTGCCAGCAGCGATACTAGCTCCTACGAGCAGTACTTC.

This clonotype came up many times. The chain couples TRBV6-1 to TRBJ2-7; 9 positions match TRBD2. The CDR3 consists of 14 residues. V shed 5 bases and J 3 bases; nucleotides not matched to a gene: 5. Germline loops: CDR1 MNHNS, CDR2 SASEGT. CDR3 bases: TGTGCCAGCAGTCCGGGACTAGCCAACTACGAGCAGTACTTC. This sequence encodes CASSPGLANYEQYF.

This clonotype was detected only a few times. V usage is TRBV12-3 or TRBV12-4 and J usage is TRBJ2-4, with 8 positions matching TRBD2. Unmatched junction bases numbered 7, after V lost 5 bases and J lost 1 base. The CDR3 is 16 amino acids. In nucleotides, the CDR3 is TGTGCCAGCAGTGGTCTCGGCGGGAGGGCCAAAAACATTCAGTACTTC. Its protein is CASSGLGGRAKNIQYF.

The chain joins TRBV4-1 to TRBJ2-7; 7 nucleotides agree with TRBD2. CDR3 length: 16 amino acids. V was pared by 3 bases and J by 3 bases, with 11 bases of the junction left unmatched. Germline V lookup: CDR1 MGHRA, CDR2 YSYEKL. The CDR3 nucleotides read TGCGCCAGCAGCCATCCATCTAGCGGCAAAATCTACGAGCAGTACTTC. Translation gives CASSHPSSGKIYEQYF.

Only a few counts were recorded for this clonotype. V usage is TRBV10-3 and J usage is TRBJ2-7; no definite D call. The germline CDR1 and CDR2 sequences are ENHRY and SYGVKD. This CDR3 region has 12 residues. V was trimmed by 0 bases and J by 4 bases, leaving 4 bases between them. The chain's CDR3 is CAISESFYEQYF. The CDR3 nucleotides read TGTGCCATCAGTGAGTCGTTTTACGAGCAGTACTTC.

This sequence joins TRBV29-1 and TRBJ2-1; 8 positions match TRBD2. The ends lost 2 bases at V and 8 bases at J; junction bases unmatched: 5. The germline gives CDR1 SQVTM, CDR2 ANQGSEA. This CDR3 is built from 13 residues. CDR3 nucleotide sequence: TGCAGCGTTGAAAGGGCGGGAGGCCATGAGCAGTTCTTC. Residues: CSVERAGGHEQFF.

The sample holds many counts of this clonotype. The chain has TRBV4-3 and TRBJ2-7, with D hard to call. Germline V CDR1 and CDR2: LGHNA, YSLEER. This CDR3 region has 14 residues. Trimming shortened V by 4 bases and J by 2 bases, and 12 bases separated the two germline ends. The CDR3 DNA follows: TGCGCCAGCAGCCTCGGACGTTGGACCTACGAGCAGTACTTC. This codes for CASSLGRWTYEQYF.

The chain employs TRBV12-5 and TRBJ1-5, with 8 bases fitting TRBD1. Germline V lookup: CDR1 LGHNT, CDR2 FRNRAP. Germline trimming cut 1 base from V and 6 bases from J; bases unmatched to any gene: 2. The CDR3 is 14 amino acids. CDR3 loop: CASGLGQGRQPQHF. The CDR3 coding sequence is TGTGCTAGTGGTTTGGGACAGGGGCGTCAGCCCCAGCATTTT.

V and J are TRBV24-1 and TRBJ2-1; the D is unclear. The CDR3 covers 13 residues. Trimming left V 3 bases short and J 7 bases short, with 9 bases between. Looked up from germline, CDR1 is KGHDR and CDR2 is SFDVKD. This chain's CDR3 is CATSDLDWNEQFF. As DNA, the CDR3 is TGTGCCACCAGTGATCTCGACTGGAATGAGCAGTTCTTC.

The chain carries TRBV10-3 and TRBJ2-5, with 7 bases fitting TRBD2. V lost 8 bases, J lost 4 bases, and 7 bases stayed unmatched. This CDR3 contains 13 residues. Germline loops: CDR1 ENHRY, CDR2 SYGVKD. This chain's CDR3 is CAIGRGRGETQYF. CDR3 bases: TGTGCCATCGGCCGAGGGAGGGGAGAGACCCAGTACTTC.

Ten or more counts support this clonotype. The CDR3 DNA sequence: TGTGCCAGCAGAAGCGTCCTAGCGGACTCCTACAATGAGCAGTTCTTC. Its protein product is CASRSVLADSYNEQFF. This chain links TRBV6-2 or TRBV6-3 with TRBJ2-1; 7 bases are shared with TRBD2. CDR3 length: 16 residues. Germline V CDR1 and CDR2: MNHEY, SVGEGT. Trimming removed 6 bases from V and 0 bases from J; junction bases left unmatched: 8.

The chain recombines TRBV20-1 with TRBJ2-5, with D maybe TRBD2 (5 bases). V was shortened by 8 bases and J by 9 bases, with 22 bases between the two germline ends. This CDR3 contains 13 residues. Per the germline V gene, CDR1 is DFQATT and CDR2 is SNEGSKA (reference sequence). CDR3 DNA sequence: TGCAGTAAGTGGACGCAAGACAAGAGGGCCCAGTACTTC. Protein: CSKWTQDKRAQYF.

This chain joins TRBV9 and TRBJ2-1; D might be TRBD2 (5 bases). V was shortened by 4 bases and J by 4 bases, with 9 bases between the two germline ends. The CDR3 extends over 13 amino acids. CDR1 and CDR2 (germline): SGDLS, YYNGEE. CDR3 sequence: CASSPEEYNEQFF. The CDR3 nucleotides are TGTGCCAGCAGCCCGGAGGAGTACAATGAGCAGTTCTTC.

This clonotype appeared a few times. The CDR3 DNA is TGTGCCAGCAGCTTAGGCGGGCGGGAGACAGAGACCCAGTACTTC. Protein sequence: CASSLGGRETETQYF. V gene TRBV11-1 combines with J gene TRBJ2-5; 7 nucleotides line up with TRBD2. V lost 1 base to trimming and J lost 4 bases; unmatched junction nucleotides: 6. The CDR3 consists of 15 residues. CDR1 SGHAT and CDR2 FQDESV come from the germline V gene (reference sequence).

This clonotype was detected only a few times. The rearrangement links TRBV9 to TRBJ1-2; TRBD1 might be the D (5 bases). V was shortened by 0 bases and J by 8 bases, with 11 bases between the two germline ends. There are 13 residues in the CDR3. Germline lookup yields CDR1 SGDLS and CDR2 YYNGEE. The CDR3 bases are TGTGCCAGCAGCGTAGCTAGGGGTCGGGGCTACACCTTC. This translates into CASSVARGRGYTF.

This chain connects TRBV6-2 or TRBV6-3 to TRBJ2-2; D may be TRBD2 (6 bases). Trimming shortened V by 3 bases and J by 6 bases, and 8 bases separated the two germline ends. The CDR3 runs 13 residues. Germline assignment: CDR1 MNHEY and CDR2 SVGEGT. The CDR3 nucleotides read TGTGCCAGCAGTTATAGCGGACCCGGGGAGCTGTTTTTT. Protein: CASSYSGPGELFF.

V is TRBV27 and J is TRBJ2-2; D is possibly TRBD1 (6 bases). Deletions cut 5 bases from V and 7 bases from J, with 11 bases between. The germline V gene encodes CDR1 MNHEY and CDR2 SMNVEV (reference sequence). The CDR3 runs 13 residues. The CDR3 loop reads CASSVGGHGELFF. The CDR3 DNA reads TGTGCCAGCAGTGTAGGGGGTCACGGGGAGCTGTTTTTT.

The chain carries TRBV5-4 and TRBJ2-1; D may be TRBD1 (6 bases). Trimming stripped 0 bases from V and 4 bases from J, with 11 bases between. CDR3 size: 15 residues. The germline V gene encodes CDR1 SGHNT and CDR2 YYREEE (reference sequence). This CDR3 reads CASSLAGRGYNEQFF. For the CDR3, the DNA is TGTGCCAGCAGCTTGGCGGGAAGGGGGTACAATGAGCAGTTCTTC.

The chain links TRBV6-5 to TRBJ2-1; no reliable D call. This CDR3 has 13 amino acids. Trimming stripped 2 bases from V and 7 bases from J, with 9 bases between. The germline V gene encodes CDR1 MNHEY and CDR2 SVGAGI. CDR3 protein: CASSYTPRNEQFF. In DNA form, the CDR3 reads TGTGCCAGCAGTTACACTCCACGTAATGAGCAGTTCTTC.

Notes on this clonotype: Its ends do not fully match the called genes, so a read error is possible. The genes are TRBV7-9 and TRBJ2-3; 10 bases map to TRBD2. This CDR3 has 15 amino acids. Germline CDR1 and CDR2: SEHNR and FQNEAQ (reference sequence). As DNA, the CDR3 is TGTGCCAGCAGCTATTCTAGCGGGAGCAAAGATACGCAGTATTTT. Amino acids: CASSYSSGSKDTQYF.

The rearrangement joins TRBV18 to TRBJ2-7; possible D gene TRBD2, 6 bases. The CDR3 sequence is 15 residues long. The V end lost 2 bases, the J end lost 3 bases, and 14 bases lay between the germline ends. Germline-derived CDR1 and CDR2 are KGHSH and LQKENI. CDR3 in amino acids: CASSPASGGDYEQYF. As DNA, the CDR3 is TGTGCCAGCTCACCAGCGAGCGGCGGGGACTACGAGCAGTACTTC. Complete variable domain (other parts from reference TRBV18 and TRBJ2-7): NAGVMQNPRHLVRRRGQEARLRCSPMKGHSHVYWYRQLPEEGLKFMVYLQKENIIDESGMPKERFSAEFPKEGPSILRIQQVVRGDSAAYFCASSPASGGDYEQYFGPGTRLTVT.

This clonotype was observed a few times. This sequence joins TRBV7-6 and TRBJ2-1; TRBD2 is a possible D gene (5 bases). The CDR3 sequence is 14 residues long. The germline V gene has CDR1 SGHVS and CDR2 FNYEAQ. V lost 3 bases and J lost 5, with 11 bases in between. CDR3: CASSFGGSHNEQFF. The CDR3 coding sequence is TGTGCCAGCAGCTTTGGTGGGAGCCACAATGAGCAGTTCTTC.

The V and J genes are TRBV10-3 and TRBJ2-1; TRBD2 agrees at 10 bases. Trimming cost V 4 bases and J 2 bases; bases outside gene matches: 5. The CDR3 length is 16 residues. Germline CDR1 ENHRY, CDR2 SYGVKD. The CDR3 DNA reads as TGTGCCATCAGTGCCCCGCTAGCGGGAGCCTACAATGAGCAGTTCTTC. It yields the protein CAISAPLAGAYNEQFF.

The J gene is TRBJ1-3, the V gene TRBV29-1, with D uncertain. The V gene's germline CDR1 is SQVTM and CDR2 ANQGSEA. This CDR3 comprises 15 residues. Trimming removed 6 bases at V and 0 bases at J, with 15 bases between. DNA of the CDR3: TGCAGCGTAGAGATCCCGGGATTCTCTGGAAACACCATATATTTT. This encodes CSVEIPGFSGNTIYF.